This T cell receptor (beta chain) appears in the sequencing data of a study of identical twins. Overall study findings and caveats: Alpha sequences that were out-of-frame and twin-shared showed an excess of low generation probability. Its conclusions, products of cross-sectional statistical analysis, did not come from following the same donors. Among beta out-of-frame sequences, excess sharing between twins appeared weaker. For monozygotic twins, models underestimated out-of-frame TCR alpha sharing.

TCRdb redid the calling of the 5' RACE reads with MiXCR, one entry per CDR3 protein. In the table there are about 890,000 distinct CDR3 sequences, around 12% of which are singletons. As regards this clonotype: Its antigen is unknown.

Germline V gives CDR1 SGDLS, CDR2 YYNGEE. The CDR3 runs 15 residues. The V end lost 0 bases, the J end lost 7 bases, and 11 bases lay between the germline ends. These data also formed part of another study, on yellow fever vaccine responses in identical twins.

This sequence originates from a woman younger than 35 in good health. V is TRBV9 and J is TRBJ1-6; weak D call: TRBD1 (5 bases). Material for sequencing was PBMCs. The CDR3 here is CASSVEGTRNSPLHF. In DNA, the CDR3 is TGTGCCAGCAGCGTAGAGGGGACCAGGAATTCACCCCTCCACTTT.